This entry lists 3 T cell receptor beta chains sequenced from one sample in a study of blood T cell repertoires in COVID-19. Sequencing was performed with immunoSEQ multiplex PCR; in TCRdb, only in-frame clones are kept and a portion is missing. This sample has about 180,000 clones, with roughly 85% found just once. Sequencing was performed on peripheral blood. The receptors derive from a man aged 55 to 70 with acute or convalescent COVID-19.

The rearrangement joins TRBV7-8 to TRBJ2-5; D not certain. The CDR3 extends over 12 amino acids. Deletions cut 5 bases from V and 5 bases from J, with 9 bases between. From germline, CDR1 is SGHVS and CDR2 FQNEAQ. The CDR3 loop reads CASSRVLETQYF. DNA of the CDR3: TGTGCCAGCAGCCGCGTGTTGGAGACCCAGTACTTC.

The chain combines TRBV5-6 with TRBJ2-7; 8 nucleotides align to TRBD1. CDR3 length: 13 amino acids. CDR1 is SGHDT and CDR2 is YYEEEE in the germline V gene. Germline trimming cut 7 bases from V and 4 bases from J; bases unmatched to any gene: 7. The chain's CDR3 is CASGQGVTYEQYF. The CDR3 nucleotides are TGTGCCAGCGGACAGGGAGTAACGTACGAGCAGTACTTC.

This chain connects TRBV6-1 to TRBJ2-7; 11 bases map to TRBD2. V dropped 3 bases and J dropped 12; count of bases not matched to a gene: 16. This CDR3 has 16 residues. CDR1 MNHNS and CDR2 SASEGT come from the germline V gene. This chain's CDR3 is CASSDGRTSGSLGRYF. CDR3 bases: TGTGCCAGCAGTGATGGCCGGACTAGCGGGTCCCTGGGTCGGTACTTC.